The T cell receptor (beta chain) under discussion was sequenced for a study of blood T cell repertoires in COVID-19. Overall study: Acute-phase and convalescent COVID-19 samples originated in the United States, Italy and Spain. In each case, the material was cDNA or gDNA derived from T cells, B-cell-depleted T cells, or PBMCs.

Enrolled during active infection, Seattle patients were then followed longitudinally. The authors' processing: Amplified reference gene primers provided the basis for estimating nucleated cell counts. The table came from immunoSEQ multiplex PCR; TCRdb's copy has only in-frame clones and leaves some out. V and J calls and clone size are those listed in that table; D and trimming were worked out from the DNA. This sample has about 96,000 clones, with about 90% found just once. The CDR3 is made up of 14 amino acids. Germline V gene lookup returns CDR1 MNHEY and CDR2 SMNVEV (reference sequence). V lost 6 bases and J lost 6, with 17 bases in between.

The chain links TRBV27 to TRBJ1-1; D is uncertain. This clonotype was obtained from a human donor with COVID-19, enrolled during active disease. The donor label of this sample is uncertain. The material sequenced was peripheral blood. CDR3 bases: TGTGCCAGCAGAGACTTAAAAGGTTTCGCTGAAGCTTTCTTT. It encodes CASRDLKGFAEAFF.